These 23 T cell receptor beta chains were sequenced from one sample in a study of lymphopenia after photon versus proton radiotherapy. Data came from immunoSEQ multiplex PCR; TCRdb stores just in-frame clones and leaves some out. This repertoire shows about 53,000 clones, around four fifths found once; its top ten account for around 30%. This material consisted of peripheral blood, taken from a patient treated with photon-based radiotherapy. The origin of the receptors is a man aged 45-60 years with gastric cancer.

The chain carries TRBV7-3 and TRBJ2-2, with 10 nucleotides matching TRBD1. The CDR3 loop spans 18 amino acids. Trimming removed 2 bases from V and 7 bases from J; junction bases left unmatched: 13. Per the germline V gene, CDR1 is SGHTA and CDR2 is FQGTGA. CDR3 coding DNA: TGTGCCAGCAGCTTAGGCTCGGGACAGGGGCTATTGCTCGGGGAGCTGTTTTTT. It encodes CASSLGSGQGLLLGELFF.

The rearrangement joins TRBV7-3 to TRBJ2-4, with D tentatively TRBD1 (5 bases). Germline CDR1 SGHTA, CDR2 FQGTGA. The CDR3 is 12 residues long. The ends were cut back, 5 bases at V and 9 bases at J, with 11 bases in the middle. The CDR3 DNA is TGTGCCAGCAGCGACGCTAGGGGCATTCAGTACTTC. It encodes CASSDARGIQYF.

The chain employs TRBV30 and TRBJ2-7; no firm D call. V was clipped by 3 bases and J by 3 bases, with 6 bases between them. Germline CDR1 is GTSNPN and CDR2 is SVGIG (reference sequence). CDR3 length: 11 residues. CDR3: CAWRRFYEQYF. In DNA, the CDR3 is TGTGCCTGGAGGAGATTCTACGAGCAGTACTTC.

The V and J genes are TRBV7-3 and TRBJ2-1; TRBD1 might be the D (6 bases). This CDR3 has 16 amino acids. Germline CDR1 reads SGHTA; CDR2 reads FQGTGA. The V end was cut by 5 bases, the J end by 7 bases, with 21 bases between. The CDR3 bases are TGTGCCAGCAGCCTCGGGTCTTCTTCTCAGGGGAATGAGCAGTTCTTC. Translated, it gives CASSLGSSSQGNEQFF.

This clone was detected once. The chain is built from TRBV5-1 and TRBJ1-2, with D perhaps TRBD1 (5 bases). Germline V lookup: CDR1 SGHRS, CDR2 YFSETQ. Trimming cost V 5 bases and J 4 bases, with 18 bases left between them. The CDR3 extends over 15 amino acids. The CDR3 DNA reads TGCGCCAGCAGTTCGCCTGACTCGGGGGGCTATGGCTACACCTTC. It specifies CASSSPDSGGYGYTF.

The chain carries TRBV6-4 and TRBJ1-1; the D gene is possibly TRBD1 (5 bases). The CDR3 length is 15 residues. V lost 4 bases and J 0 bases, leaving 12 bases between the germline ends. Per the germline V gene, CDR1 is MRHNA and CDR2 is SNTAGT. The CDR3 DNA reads TGTGCCAGCAGTGCCTCGACAGACATGAACACTGAAGCTTTCTTT. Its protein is CASSASTDMNTEAFF.

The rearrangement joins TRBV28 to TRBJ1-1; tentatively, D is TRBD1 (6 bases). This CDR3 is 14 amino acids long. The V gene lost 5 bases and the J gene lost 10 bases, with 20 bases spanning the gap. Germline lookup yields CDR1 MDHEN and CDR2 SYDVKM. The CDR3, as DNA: TGTGCCAGCAGTCAGACCACGGGGGGCAAGGGAGCTTTCTTT. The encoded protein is CASSQTTGGKGAFF. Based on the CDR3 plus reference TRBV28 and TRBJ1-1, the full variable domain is DVKVTQSSRYLVKRTGEKVFLECVQDMDHENMFWYRQDPGLGLRLIYFSYDVKMKEKGDIPEGYSVSREKKERFSLILESASTNQTSMYLCASSQTTGGKGAFFGQGTRLTVV.

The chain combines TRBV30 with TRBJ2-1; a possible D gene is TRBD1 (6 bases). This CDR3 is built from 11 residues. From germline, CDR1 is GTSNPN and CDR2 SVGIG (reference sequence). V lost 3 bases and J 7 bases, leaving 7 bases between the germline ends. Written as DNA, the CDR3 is TGTGCCTGGAGCAGGGGAAATGAGCAGTTCTTC. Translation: CAWSRGNEQFF.

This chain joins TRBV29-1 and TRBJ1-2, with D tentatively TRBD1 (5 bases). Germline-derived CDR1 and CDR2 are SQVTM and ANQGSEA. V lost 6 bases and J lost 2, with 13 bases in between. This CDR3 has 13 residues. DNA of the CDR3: TGCAGCGTCCCGACAGAAGTAAACTATGGCTACACCTTC. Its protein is CSVPTEVNYGYTF.

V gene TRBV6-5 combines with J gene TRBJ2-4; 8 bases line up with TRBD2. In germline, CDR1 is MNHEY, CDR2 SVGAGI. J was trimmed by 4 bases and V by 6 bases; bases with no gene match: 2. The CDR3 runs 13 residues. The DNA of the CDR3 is TGTGCCAGCAGAACGGGAGGGAAAAACATTCAGTACTTC. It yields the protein CASRTGGKNIQYF.

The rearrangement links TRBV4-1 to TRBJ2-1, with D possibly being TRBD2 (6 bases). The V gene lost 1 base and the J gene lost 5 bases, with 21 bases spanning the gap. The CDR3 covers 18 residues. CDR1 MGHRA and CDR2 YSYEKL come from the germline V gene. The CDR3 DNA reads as TGCGCCAGCAGCCAAGTTTCGGTCTTACGGGAGTATGACAATGAGCAGTTCTTC. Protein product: CASSQVSVLREYDNEQFF.

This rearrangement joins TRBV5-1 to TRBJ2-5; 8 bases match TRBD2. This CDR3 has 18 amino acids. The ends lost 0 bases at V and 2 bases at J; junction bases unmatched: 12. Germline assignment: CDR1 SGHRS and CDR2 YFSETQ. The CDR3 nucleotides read TGCGCCAGCAGCTTGGCCGATGGCTTTGGCGGGGGGCAAGAGACCCAGTACTTC. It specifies CASSLADGFGGGQETQYF.

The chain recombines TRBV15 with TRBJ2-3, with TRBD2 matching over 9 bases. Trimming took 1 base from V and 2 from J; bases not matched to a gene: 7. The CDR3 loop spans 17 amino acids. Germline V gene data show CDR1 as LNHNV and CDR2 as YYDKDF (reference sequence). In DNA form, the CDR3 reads TGTGCCACCAGCAGAGCACCGGGACTAGCAGCCACAGATACGCAGTATTTT. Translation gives CATSRAPGLAATDTQYF.

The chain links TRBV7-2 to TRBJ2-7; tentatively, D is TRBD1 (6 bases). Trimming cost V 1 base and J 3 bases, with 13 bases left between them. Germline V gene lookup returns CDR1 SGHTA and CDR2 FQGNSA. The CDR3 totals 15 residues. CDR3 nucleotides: TGTGCCAGCAGCTTAGATCACAGGGCCAACTACGAGCAGTACTTC. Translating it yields CASSLDHRANYEQYF.

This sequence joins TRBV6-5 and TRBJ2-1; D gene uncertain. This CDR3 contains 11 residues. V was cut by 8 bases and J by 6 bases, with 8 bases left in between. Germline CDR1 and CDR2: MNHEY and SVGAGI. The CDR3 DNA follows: TGTGCCAGCGGTGAGCCCAATGAGCAGTTCTTC. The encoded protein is CASGEPNEQFF.

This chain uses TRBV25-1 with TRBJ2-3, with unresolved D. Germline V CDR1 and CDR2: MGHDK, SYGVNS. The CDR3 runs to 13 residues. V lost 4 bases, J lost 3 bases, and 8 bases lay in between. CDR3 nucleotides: TGTGCCAGCAGTGGGTCGCTTACAGATACGCAGTATTTT. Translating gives CASSGSLTDTQYF.

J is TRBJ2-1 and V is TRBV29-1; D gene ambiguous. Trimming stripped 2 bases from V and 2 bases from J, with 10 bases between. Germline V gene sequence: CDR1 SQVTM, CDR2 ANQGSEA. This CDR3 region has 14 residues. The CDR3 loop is CSVETPATYNEQFF. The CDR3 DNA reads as TGCAGCGTTGAAACGCCAGCCACCTACAATGAGCAGTTCTTC.

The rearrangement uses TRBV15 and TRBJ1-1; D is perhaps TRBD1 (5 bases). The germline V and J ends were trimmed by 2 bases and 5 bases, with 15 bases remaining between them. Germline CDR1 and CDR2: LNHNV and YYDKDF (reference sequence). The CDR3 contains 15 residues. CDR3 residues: CATSRRGVRGTEAFF. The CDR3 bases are TGTGCCACCAGCAGAAGGGGAGTAAGAGGGACTGAAGCTTTCTTT.

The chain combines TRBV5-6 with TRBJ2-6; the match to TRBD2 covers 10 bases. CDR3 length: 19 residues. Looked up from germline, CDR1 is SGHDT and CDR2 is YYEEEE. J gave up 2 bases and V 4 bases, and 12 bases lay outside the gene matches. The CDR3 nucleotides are TGTGCCAGCAGCCTCATCAGACTAGCGGGTCAGGCTGGGGCCAACGTCCTGACTTTC. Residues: CASSLIRLAGQAGANVLTF.

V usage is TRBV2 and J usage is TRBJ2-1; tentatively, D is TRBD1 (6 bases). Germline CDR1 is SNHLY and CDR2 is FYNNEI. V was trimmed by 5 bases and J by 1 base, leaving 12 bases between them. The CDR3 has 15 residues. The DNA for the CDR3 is TGTGCCAGCAGTCCCAGAGGGGGTTCCTACAATGAGCAGTTCTTC. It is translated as CASSPRGGSYNEQFF.

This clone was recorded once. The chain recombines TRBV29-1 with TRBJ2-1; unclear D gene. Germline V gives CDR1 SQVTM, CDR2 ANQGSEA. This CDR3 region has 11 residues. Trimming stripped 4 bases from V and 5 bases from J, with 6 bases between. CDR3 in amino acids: CSVVGHNEQFF. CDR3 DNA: TGCAGCGTTGTAGGCCACAATGAGCAGTTCTTC.

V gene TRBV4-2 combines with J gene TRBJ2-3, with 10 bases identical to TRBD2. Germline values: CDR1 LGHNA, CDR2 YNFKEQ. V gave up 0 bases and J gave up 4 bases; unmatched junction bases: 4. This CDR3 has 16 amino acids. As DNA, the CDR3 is TGTGCCAGCAGCCAAGAGGCTAGCGGGAGCCCAGATACGCAGTATTTT. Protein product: CASSQEASGSPDTQYF.

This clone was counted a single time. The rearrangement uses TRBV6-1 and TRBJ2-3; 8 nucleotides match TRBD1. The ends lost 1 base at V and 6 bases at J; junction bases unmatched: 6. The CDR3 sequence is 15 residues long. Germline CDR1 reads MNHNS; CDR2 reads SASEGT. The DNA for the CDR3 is TGTGCCAGCAGTGAAGTGGCAGGGGGCTCGGATACGCAGTATTTT. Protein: CASSEVAGGSDTQYF.